Following are 11 T cell receptor beta chains from one sample sequenced in a study of response to subunit inactivated influenza vaccine. TCRdb called the RT-PCR reads again in MiXCR, with one record for every CDR3 protein. There are 500,000 to 600,000 distinct CDR3 sequences in the sample; 12% occur only once, and roughly a tenth lies in the top ten. Sequencing was performed on PBMCs from blood, taken on the day of vaccination. These receptors all stem from a man aged 45-65 years who received an inactivated influenza vaccine.

This clonotype was seen many times. This chain joins TRBV29-1 and TRBJ2-1; TRBD2 agrees at 15 bases. The CDR3 runs to 16 residues. In germline, CDR1 is SQVTM, CDR2 ANQGSEA. The V gene end was trimmed by 4 bases and the J gene end by 0 bases; junction bases not matched to a gene: 1. CDR3 in DNA: TGCAGCGTTGCGGGACTAGCGGGGGGCTCCTACAATGAGCAGTTCTTC. Protein product: CSVAGLAGGSYNEQFF.

This clonotype showed up many times. The chain has TRBV6-2 or TRBV6-3 and TRBJ1-1, with 11 bases that match TRBD1. The trim removed 4 bases at V and 4 bases at J, leaving 5 bases unmatched. This CDR3 is built from 15 residues. Germline lookup yields CDR1 MNHEY and CDR2 SVGEGT. The CDR3: CASSSQGTGGTEAFF. CDR3 nucleotides: TGTGCCAGCAGTTCCCAGGGGACAGGGGGCACTGAAGCTTTCTTT.

This clonotype has only a few counts. This chain links TRBV5-5 with TRBJ2-5, with a possible D match to TRBD2 (5 bases). The germline V and J ends were trimmed by 0 bases and 7 bases, with 16 bases remaining between them. The CDR3 runs to 15 residues. CDR1 SGHKS and CDR2 YYEKEE come from the germline V gene (reference sequence). The CDR3 protein is CASSLAGNPPGTQYF. In nucleotides, the CDR3 is TGTGCCAGCAGCTTGGCGGGGAATCCTCCGGGGACCCAGTACTTC.

A few counts support this clonotype. This chain connects TRBV5-1 to TRBJ2-1; 8 bases fit TRBD2. The CDR3 extends over 15 amino acids. V lost 0 bases to trimming and J lost 8 bases; unmatched junction nucleotides: 7. CDR1 and CDR2 (germline): SGHRS, YFSETQ. CDR3 sequence: CASSLETSVPDEQFF. In DNA, the CDR3 is TGCGCCAGCAGCTTGGAGACTAGCGTTCCGGATGAGCAGTTCTTC.

CDR3 coding DNA: TGTGCCAGCAGTGAATTTGCGGCTTACACAGATACGCAGTATTTT. Its protein product is CASSEFAAYTDTQYF. The chain recombines TRBV25-1 with TRBJ2-3, with no clear D. The CDR3 has 15 amino acids. Trimming stripped 1 base from V and 2 bases from J, with 10 bases between. Germline CDR1 is MGHDK and CDR2 is SYGVNS.

The chain combines TRBV7-6 with TRBJ2-1; D uncertain. The CDR3 contains 15 residues. V lost 1 base and J lost 0, with 7 bases in between. Germline lookup yields CDR1 SGHVS and CDR2 FNYEAQ. The CDR3 DNA sequence: TGTGCCAGCAGCTTAGAACTCCGCTCCTACAATGAGCAGTTCTTC. This sequence encodes CASSLELRSYNEQFF.

This clonotype was observed many times. CDR3 sequence (DNA): TGTGCCAGCAGTTTATCTAGCGGGGAGGGCTACAATGAGCAGTTCTTC. It codes for CASSLSSGEGYNEQFF. The chain has TRBV12-3 or TRBV12-4 and TRBJ2-1; 9 nucleotides align to TRBD2. J lost 3 bases, V lost 2 bases, and 5 bases had no gene match. This CDR3 spans 16 amino acids.

The V call is TRBV7-2, the J call TRBJ2-2; no clear D. The CDR3 extends over 16 amino acids. Trimming took 5 bases from V and 1 from J, leaving 14 bases between them. The germline CDR1 and CDR2 sequences are SGHTA and FQGNSA. DNA for the CDR3: TGTGCCAGCAGCCCCCAGGATCCTGGGAACACCGGGGAGCTGTTTTTT. Its protein is CASSPQDPGNTGELFF.

This clonotype was found a few times. The CDR3 here is CASSYTGTFLYEQYF. Here the CDR3 DNA reads TGTGCCAGCAGTTACACCGGGACTTTCCTCTACGAGCAGTACTTC. This chain links TRBV6-2 or TRBV6-3 with TRBJ2-7; D perhaps matches TRBD2 (6 bases). CDR3 length: 15 residues. V lost 2 bases, J lost 3 bases, and 14 bases lay in between. The germline V gene encodes CDR1 MNHEY and CDR2 SVGEGT.

This clonotype was seen more than once but under ten times. The chain recombines TRBV4-2 with TRBJ1-6; D gene ambiguous. With 3 bases removed from V and 4 bases from J, the gap between germline ends came to 7 bases. This CDR3 spans 14 amino acids. Per germline, CDR1 LGHNA and CDR2 YNFKEQ. Here the CDR3 DNA reads TGTGCCAGCAGCCAGGGCAGGTATAATTCACCCCTCCACTTT. As protein: CASSQGRYNSPLHF.

This sequence joins TRBV28 and TRBJ2-1; the D call may be TRBD1 or TRBD2 (8 bases each). CDR1 is MDHEN and CDR2 is SYDVKM in the germline V gene. The ends were cut back, 6 bases at V and 6 bases at J, with 21 bases in the middle. The CDR3 runs to 16 residues. CDR3 amino acids: CASRPYSGTGTNEQFF. As DNA, the CDR3 is TGTGCCAGCAGACCATATAGCGGGACAGGTACCAATGAGCAGTTCTTC. Using reference TRBV28 and TRBJ2-1 for the parts outside the CDR3, the full variable domain is DVKVTQSSRYLVKRTGEKVFLECVQDMDHENMFWYRQDPGLGLRLIYFSYDVKMKEKGDIPEGYSVSREKKERFSLILESASTNQTSMYLCASRPYSGTGTNEQFFGPGTRLTVL.